This T cell receptor beta chain was retrieved from a study of T cell changes during pregnancy in multiple sclerosis. The CDR3 has 15 amino acids. Germline lookup yields CDR1 SNHLY and CDR2 FYNNEI. V lost 8 bases to trimming and J lost 4 bases, with 17 bases between them. Only in-frame clones appear in the TCRdb table, and some are missing; sequencing was by immunoSEQ multiplex PCR. This sample has about 51,000 clones, with 85% to 95% found just once. This clone was detected once. The sample was CD4+ T cells from peripheral blood mononuclear cells, taken in the second trimester of pregnancy. This TCR was recovered from a female donor with multiple sclerosis, enrolled in a pregnancy study. The chain combines TRBV2 with TRBJ2-2; the D gene is possibly TRBD2 (7 bases). Here the CDR3 reads CASGGGGLGTGELFF. CDR3 in DNA: TGTGCCAGCGGAGGGGGGGGCCTGGGCACCGGGGAGCTGTTTTTT. Using reference TRBV2 and TRBJ2-2 for the parts outside the CDR3, the full variable domain is EPEVTQTPSHQVTQMGQEVILRCVPISNHLYFYWYRQILGQKVEFLVSFYNNEISEKSEIFDDQFSVERPDGSNFTLKIRSTKLEDSAMYFCASGGGGLGTGELFFGEGSRLTVL.